This is a list of T cell receptor beta chains from one sample in a study of early T cells in non-severe SARS-CoV-2 infection. MiXCR, applied by TCRdb to the 5' RACE reads, yields one record per CDR3 protein. The sample lists roughly 57,000 distinct CDR3 sequences, about 12% seen once, with about 9.3% in the top ten. The sequencing here drew on whole blood, taken at baseline. The receptors originated from an adult who was a healthcare worker with PCR-confirmed SARS-CoV-2 infection or an uninfected control (not recorded which). Both conserved end residues are part of each CDR3. Each record gives: V gene, D gene, clone size, J gene, CDR3 protein, CDR3 DNA. The D gene is left open where the match is weak. Expanded clones are given a class, and other clones once, few, many or no size at all.

TRBV18,-,-,TRBJ2-7,CASSPPERSYEQYF,TGTGCCAGCTCACCACCCGAAAGATCCTACGAGCAGTACTTC
TRBV20-1,-,-,TRBJ2-4,CSAPNPGQGDIQYF,TGCAGTGCTCCAAACCCCGGGCAAGGGGACATTCAGTACTTC
TRBV7-9,TRBD1,-,TRBJ2-1,CASSSGTGAYNEQFF,TGTGCCAGCAGCTCCGGGACAGGGGCCTACAATGAGCAGTTCTTC
TRBV5-6,-,few,TRBJ2-7,CASSSESLWEQYF,TGTGCCAGCAGCTCGGAAAGTTTATGGGAGCAGTACTTC
TRBV7-6,-,many,TRBJ2-3,CASSFWGPQSTDTQYF,TGTGCCAGCAGCTTCTGGGGACCCCAGAGCACAGATACGCAGTATTTT
TRBV11-2,-,-,TRBJ2-1,CASRPDGSSYNEQFF,TGTGCCAGCAGACCTGACGGGAGCTCCTACAATGAGCAGTTCTTC
TRBV12-3/TRBV12-4,TRBD2,-,TRBJ2-5,CASTRGGRGETQYF,TGTGCCAGCACCCGGGGGGGGCGAGGGGAGACCCAGTACTTC
TRBV20-1,-,-,TRBJ1-1,CSAISWPLNTEAFF,TGCAGTGCTATATCGTGGCCGTTGAACACTGAAGCTTTCTTT
TRBV7-2,TRBD2,-,TRBJ2-3,CASSLGVAGAGDTQYF,TGTGCCAGCAGCTTAGGCGTAGCGGGGGCTGGAGATACGCAGTATTTT
TRBV19,-,many,TRBJ2-3,CASRHQGPDTQYF,TGTGCCAGTAGGCACCAGGGGCCAGATACGCAGTATTTT
TRBV7-3,-,many,TRBJ2-3,CASSSLGTDTQYF,TGTGCCAGCAGCTCACTTGGCACAGATACGCAGTATTTT
TRBV20-1,-,-,TRBJ2-7,CSARVRASYEQYF,TGCAGTGCTAGAGTTCGGGCCTCCTACGAGCAGTACTTC
TRBV7-8,TRBD1,-,TRBJ2-7,CASSLVRDRHSYEQYF,TGTGCCAGCAGCTTAGTCCGGGACAGACACTCCTACGAGCAGTACTTC
TRBV3-1,TRBD2,many,TRBJ2-3,CASSQEIAGGQSTDTQYF,TGTGCCAGCAGCCAAGAAATCGCGGGGGGCCAAAGCACAGATACGCAGTATTTT
TRBV7-3,-,few,TRBJ2-7,CASSLDPVTAYEQYF,TGTGCCAGCAGCTTAGACCCCGTGACAGCCTACGAGCAGTACTTC
TRBV6-5,-,few,TRBJ2-1,CASSQTRNEQFF,TGTGCCAGCAGCCAGACTCGGAATGAGCAGTTCTTC
TRBV4-3,-,-,TRBJ1-2,CASRDIHGYTF,TGCGCCAGCAGGGACATTCATGGCTACACCTTC
TRBV5-1,TRBD2,many,TRBJ2-2,CASSWTSGSPSTGELFF,TGCGCCAGCAGCTGGACTAGCGGGAGTCCGAGTACCGGGGAGCTGTTTTTT
TRBV29-1,TRBD1,-,TRBJ2-3,CSVEEARGQDTQYF,TGCAGCGTTGAGGAAGCCAGGGGGCAAGATACGCAGTATTTT
TRBV5-1,-,-,TRBJ2-7,CASSLQPTNEQYF,TGCGCCAGCAGCTTACAACCGACTAACGAGCAGTACTTC
TRBV5-8,TRBD1,few,TRBJ1-1,CASSPGPGQGRTEAFF,TGTGCCAGCAGCCCCGGACCGGGACAGGGAAGAACTGAAGCTTTCTTT
TRBV5-6,-,few,TRBJ2-7,CASMDRSYEQYF,TGTGCCAGCATGGACAGATCCTACGAGCAGTACTTC
TRBV2,-,-,TRBJ2-7,CASSGGMGSYEQYF,TGTGCCAGCAGCGGCGGGATGGGCTCCTACGAGCAGTACTTC
TRBV2,-,few,TRBJ1-6,CASKYEHDDNSPLHF,TGTGCCAGCAAGTACGAACACGACGATAATTCACCCCTCCACTTT
TRBV7-8,TRBD1,few,TRBJ2-7,CASSSGQGTYEQYF,TGTGCCAGCAGCTCCGGACAGGGAACCTACGAGCAGTACTTC
TRBV18,TRBD1,-,TRBJ2-7,CASSPPETGGVGEQYF,TGTGCCAGCTCACCACCGGAGACAGGGGGCGTTGGCGAGCAGTACTTC
TRBV12-3/TRBV12-4,-,-,TRBJ1-1,CASSFGDSHWDTEAFF,TGTGCCAGCAGTTTTGGGGACTCCCACTGGGACACTGAAGCTTTCTTT
TRBV6-2/TRBV6-3,-,-,TRBJ2-3,CASGDGYTDTQYF,TGTGCCAGCGGGGACGGGTACACAGATACGCAGTATTTT
TRBV27,TRBD2,-,TRBJ2-3,CASSLSSTPTSGRYTQYF,TGTGCCAGCAGTTTATCCTCCACCCCGACTAGCGGGAGATATACGCAGTATTTT
TRBV28,TRBD1,-,TRBJ1-4,CASRRGQVSNEKLFF,TGTGCCAGCAGAAGGGGACAGGTATCTAATGAAAAACTGTTTTTT
TRBV5-6,-,-,TRBJ2-6,CASSPPGTKVSGANVLTF,TGTGCCAGCAGCCCCCCCGGGACAAAGGTCTCTGGGGCCAACGTCCTGACTTTC
TRBV5-5,-,many,TRBJ1-6,CASNKPGTTYNSPLHF,TGTGCCAGCAACAAACCGGGGACAACCTATAATTCACCCCTCCACTTT